This entry describes one T cell receptor beta chain. Its antigen specificity is not known. Germline and junction disagree at one end, which may indicate a read error. The data are from a study of blood T cell repertoires in COVID-19 (dated by TCRdb to the early 2020s). The study in broad terms: Collaborator samples came from the United States, Italy and Spain and covered acute and convalescent phases of COVID-19. The prospective study material was composed of cDNA or gDNA derived from T cells, B-cell-depleted T cells, or PBMCs. Subjects who had been exposed to COVID-19, were actively infected with it, or had recovered from it provided the deeply sampled blood TCRbeta repertoires that made up the dataset. The repertoires were made available in a free public database intended to serve as a resource for research on the immune response to SARS-CoV-2. Samples came from the ongoing ImmuneRACE study (first 160 participants) plus 1,254 subjects from 6 global collaborators. Nearly every sample came with metadata listing a de-identified subject ID, COVID-19 status, age in years and sex. Where available, HLA class I and class II types were obtained from metadata supplied by the sample provider rather than from assay-based typing.

In the germline V gene (reference sequence), CDR1 corresponds to SSHAT and CDR2 to FNYEAQ. Reading from cysteine to phenylalanine, the CDR3 counts 15 amino acids. Here the CDR3 DNA is all that survives: 45 bases in frame from base 1. What the work shows at the level of the full study, not this receptor alone: The amount of clinical and demographic metadata varied by source and participant and was provided uncurated.

TCRbeta CDR3 regions were amplified from genomic DNA using the immunoSEQ Assay, a bias-controlled multiplex PCR. The study's own analysis went as follows. The number of nucleated cells in each sample was estimated by amplification of reference gene primers within the assay. To quantify the absolute abundance of each unique TCRbeta CDR3 rearrangement, sequence reads were collapsed and filtered. For each sample, productive Simpson clonality was calculated as the square root of Simpson's diversity index across productive rearrangements. TCRdb retrieved this table from immuneACCESS and kept in-frame rearrangements only. Not all clones are present; in checked studies, unresolved V genes account for under half, and no reason is known for the remainder. For V, J and clone size, that table is used; D and trimming come from the DNA. This sample is represented by about 240,000 clones; about 79% of them were singletons. Approximately 10% of the sample is held by the ten biggest clonotypes.

The collaborating institutions used their own protocols to collect whole blood in K2EDTA tubes. For TCRbeta analysis, collaborators shipped samples as frozen whole blood, isolated PBMCs, or DNA extracted from either of those sample types. The V gene is TRBV7-7 and the J gene is TRBJ2-1; TRBD1 fits 11 bases in the junction. The sequenced material came from peripheral blood. The receptor comes from a woman older than 75 with acute or convalescent COVID-19. The CDR3 loop reads CASSQGQGAGNEQFF. Read as DNA, the sequence is TGTGCTAGCAGCCAAGGACAGGGGGCCGGCAATGAGCAGTTCTTC.